The 9 T cell receptor beta chains presented below share a single source sample, sequenced in a study of blood T cell repertoires in COVID-19 (dated by TCRdb to 2018 to 2021). The library came from the immunoSEQ multiplex PCR assay. This immuneACCESS table, as held by TCRdb, lists in-frame sequences with V and J called but not all clones. Of the missing ones, under half trace to an unresolved V gene in checked studies; the others have no known cause. The sample table lists approximately 40,000 clones, 75% to 90% of them with a count of one. The ten largest clones capture around 25% of the sample. The sample consisted of peripheral blood. These TCRs come from a woman of 80 years or more in a cohort sampled during active or convalescent COVID-19.

This clone was found once. The rearrangement links TRBV7-2 to TRBJ2-1; 9 nucleotides agree with TRBD2. V trimming: 5 bases; J trimming: 7 bases; junction bases outside the gene matches: 12. Germline V CDR1 and CDR2: SGHTA, FQGNSA. The CDR3 covers 16 residues. The CDR3 region has the DNA TGTGCCAGCAGCCCGTCCTTCGCGGGAGGGCCTAATGAGCAGTTCTTC. Protein sequence: CASSPSFAGGPNEQFF.

The chain uses TRBV27 and TRBJ2-7, with 9 bases that match TRBD1. Germline V lookup: CDR1 MNHEY, CDR2 SMNVEV (reference sequence). The CDR3 contains 14 residues. The trim removed 3 bases at V and 2 bases at J, leaving 2 bases unmatched. The CDR3 sequence is CASSLRTGAYEQYF. CDR3 DNA sequence: TGTGCCAGCAGTTTGCGGACAGGGGCCTACGAGCAGTACTTC.

The rearrangement uses TRBV29-1 and TRBJ1-1; 8 positions match TRBD1. The CDR3 length is 16 residues. Per germline, CDR1 SQVTM and CDR2 ANQGSEA. The ends lost 4 bases at V and 0 bases at J; junction bases unmatched: 10. The CDR3 coding sequence is TGCAGCGTTGGACAGGGGAGCCTTCCCATGAACACTGAAGCTTTCTTT. Translated, it gives CSVGQGSLPMNTEAFF.

The chain joins TRBV10-2 to TRBJ1-1, with D perhaps matching TRBD1 (5 bases). V was cut by 8 bases and J by 6 bases, with 16 bases left in between. The CDR3 covers 13 residues. Per germline, CDR1 WSHSY and CDR2 SAAADI. This chain's CDR3 is CASQRDVGAEAFF. For the CDR3, the DNA is TGCGCCAGCCAGCGGGACGTGGGGGCTGAAGCTTTCTTT.

The chain uses TRBV7-2 and TRBJ2-2, with 7 bases aligning to TRBD2. Germline CDR1 SGHTA, CDR2 FQGNSA. After removal of 1 base from V and 2 bases from J, the junction contained 7 bases not matched to a gene. CDR3 size: 17 residues. As DNA, the CDR3 is TGTGCCAGCAGCTTAGGAGGCGGGGGTGCTAACACCGGGGAGCTGTTTTTT. This encodes CASSLGGGGANTGELFF.

The chain recombines TRBV11-2 with TRBJ2-1; 12 positions agree with TRBD1. With 5 bases clipped from V and 10 bases from J, the junction kept 12 bases outside the gene matches. The CDR3 totals 16 residues. From germline, CDR1 is SGHAT and CDR2 FQNNGV. The CDR3 DNA is TGTGCCAGCAGCGTGACCGGGACAGGGGGCAACTGGGAGCAGTTCTTC. This gives the protein CASSVTGTGGNWEQFF. Based on the CDR3 plus reference TRBV11-2 and TRBJ2-1, the full variable domain is EAGVAQSPRYKIIEKRQSVAFWCNPISGHATLYWYQQILGQGPKLLIQFQNNGVVDDSQLPKDRFSAERLKGVDSTLKIQPAKLEDSAVYLCASSVTGTGGNWEQFFGPGTRLTVL.

This clone was seen just once. The J gene is TRBJ1-1, the V gene TRBV6-4; tentative D call: TRBD1 (5 bases). Trimming removed 4 bases from V and 10 bases from J, with 19 bases in between. CDR1 is MRHNA, CDR2 SNTAGT, per germline. CDR3 length: 14 residues. The CDR3 protein is CASSAGTDGGIAFF. As DNA, the CDR3 is TGTGCCAGCAGTGCAGGGACGGACGGGGGTATAGCTTTCTTT.

The chain has TRBV7-2 and TRBJ2-1; 8 bases are a match to TRBD2. With 5 bases clipped from V and 3 bases from J, the junction kept 6 bases outside the gene matches. Germline loops: CDR1 SGHTA, CDR2 FQGNSA. The CDR3 covers 15 residues. CDR3 sequence reads: CASSPSGGYYNEQFF. CDR3 coding DNA: TGTGCCAGCAGCCCGAGCGGGGGATACTACAATGAGCAGTTCTTC. Looking up the rest from reference TRBV7-2 and TRBJ2-1 gives the full variable domain: GAGVSQSPSNKVTEKGKDVELRCDPISGHTALYWYRQSLGQGLEFLIYFQGNSAPDKSGLPSDRFSAERTGGSVSTLTIQRTQQEDSAVYLCASSPSGGYYNEQFFGPGTRLTVL.

V usage is TRBV10-3 and J usage is TRBJ1-2; tentatively, D is TRBD1 (6 bases). Germline V gene sequence: CDR1 ENHRY, CDR2 SYGVKD. The CDR3 is made up of 15 amino acids. Trimming shortened V by 3 bases and J by 4 bases, and 15 bases separated the two germline ends. CDR3 amino acids: CAISDTQGYGYGYTF. CDR3 sequence (DNA): TGTGCCATCAGTGACACACAGGGTTATGGCTATGGCTACACCTTC.